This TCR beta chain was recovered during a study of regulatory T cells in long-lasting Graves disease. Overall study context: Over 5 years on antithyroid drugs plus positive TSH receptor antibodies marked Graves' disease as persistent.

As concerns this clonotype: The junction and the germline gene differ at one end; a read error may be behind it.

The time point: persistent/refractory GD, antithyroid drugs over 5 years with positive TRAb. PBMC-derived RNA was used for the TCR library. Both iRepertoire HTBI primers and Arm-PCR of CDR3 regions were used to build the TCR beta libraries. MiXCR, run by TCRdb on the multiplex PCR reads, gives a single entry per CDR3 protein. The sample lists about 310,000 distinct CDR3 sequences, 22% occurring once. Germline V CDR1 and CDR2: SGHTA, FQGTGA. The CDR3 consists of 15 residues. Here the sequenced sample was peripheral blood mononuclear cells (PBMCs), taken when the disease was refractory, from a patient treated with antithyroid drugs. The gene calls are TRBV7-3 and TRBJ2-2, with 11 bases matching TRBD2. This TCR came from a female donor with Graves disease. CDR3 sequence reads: CAGSLTSGVTGELFF. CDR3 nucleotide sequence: TGTGCCGGCAGCTTGACTAGCGGGGTCACCGGGGAGCTGTTTTTT.